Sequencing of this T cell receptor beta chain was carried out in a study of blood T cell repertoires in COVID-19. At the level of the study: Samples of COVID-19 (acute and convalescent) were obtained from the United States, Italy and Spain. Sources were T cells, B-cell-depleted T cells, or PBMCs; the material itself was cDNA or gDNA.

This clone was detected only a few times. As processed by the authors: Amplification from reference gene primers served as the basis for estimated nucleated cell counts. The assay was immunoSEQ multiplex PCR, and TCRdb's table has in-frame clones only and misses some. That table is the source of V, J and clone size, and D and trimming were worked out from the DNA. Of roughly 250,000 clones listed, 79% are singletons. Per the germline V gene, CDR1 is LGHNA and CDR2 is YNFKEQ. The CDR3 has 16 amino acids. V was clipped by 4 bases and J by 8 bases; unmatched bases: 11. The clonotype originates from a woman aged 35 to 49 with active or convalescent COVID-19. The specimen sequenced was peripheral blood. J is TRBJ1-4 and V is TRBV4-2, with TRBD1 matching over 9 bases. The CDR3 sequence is CASSLRDRDRGEKLFF. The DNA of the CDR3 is TGTGCCAGCAGCCTCCGGGACAGGGACCGAGGCGAAAAACTGTTTTTT.